Included here is one TCR beta chain sequence, with context. Its antigen is as yet unknown. This entry comes from a study of blood T cells in healthy people across ages. Sample-barcoded 5' priming and a J-beta primer mix drove a second PCR of roughly 7 to 11 cycles. TCRdb fed the 5' RACE reads into MiXCR, producing one record per CDR3 protein. Of around 1,900,000 distinct CDR3 sequences listed, approximately 40% are singletons. This CDR3 has 19 amino acids. The V gene end was trimmed by 3 bases and the J gene end by 1 base; junction bases not matched to a gene: 15. Each individual donor underwent a draw of about 9.9 milliliters of peripheral blood. General study points: Age showed a roughly linear inverse relationship with TCR beta diversity per million T cells.

The chain links TRBV12-3 or TRBV12-4 to TRBJ1-1; 9 nucleotides line up with TRBD1. The sequence derives from a human donor in good health. What was sequenced was blood. The CDR3 DNA is TGTGCCAGCAGTTTTAGGGGTAACAGGGGGCTGCTAAAGAACACTGAAGCTTTCTTT. Translation: CASSFRGNRGLLKNTEAFF.